The rows below give T cell receptor beta chains drawn from one sample of a study of spatial heterogeneity in lung cancer. One entry per CDR3 protein, called by TCRdb with MiXCR from the 5' RACE reads. Of around 8,100 distinct CDR3 sequences detected, 11% to 15% appear once; the ten largest clones hold approximately 8.8%. The specimen was lung tumor tissue, collected at surgery. These TCRs come from a female donor with early-stage non-small cell lung cancer. Both conserved end residues are part of each CDR3. A D gene is named only where the DNA matches it firmly. The size field is filled for only some rows; it gives once, few, many or a size class.

V gene	J gene	D gene	CDR3 length	clone size	CDR3 DNA	CDR3 protein
TRBV5-1	TRBJ2-3	NA	14	medium-sized	TGCGCCAGCAGCTTGTTGGGGGGAGCAGATACGCAGTATTTT	CASSLLGGADTQYF
TRBV20-1	TRBJ1-5	NA	14	NA	TGCAGTGCGGAAGCAGGGGATAGCAATCAGCCCCAGCATTTT	CSAEAGDSNQPQHF
TRBV27	TRBJ1-5	NA	12	NA	TGTGCCAGCGGAGTGGGGTTCCAGCCCCAGCATTTT	CASGVGFQPQHF
TRBV25-1	TRBJ1-2	NA	15	medium-sized	TGTGCCATCCCCCAGGCCCGGGGGGGGAACTATGGCTACACCTTC	CAIPQARGGNYGYTF
TRBV2	TRBJ1-6	NA	15	medium-sized	TGTGCCAGCAACACAGGGAGGGTAGGGGATTCACCCCTCCACTTT	CASNTGRVGDSPLHF
TRBV12-5	TRBJ2-5	NA	15	many	TGTGCTAGTGGTTCACCTACGTGGGATCAAGAGACCCAGTACTTC	CASGSPTWDQETQYF
TRBV7-6	TRBJ2-7	NA	16	many	TGTGCCAGCAGCTTGGAGGGCCCGTACCTGGGATACGAGCAGTACTTC	CASSLEGPYLGYEQYF
TRBV9	TRBJ1-6	NA	16	medium-sized	TGTGCCAGCAGCGTAACTCTGGCCAGCGCGGGGTCACCCCTCCACTTT	CASSVTLASAGSPLHF
TRBV3-1	TRBJ2-5	TRBD1	16	many	TGTGCCAGCAAACAAACCGGGACAGGGGAGGCAGGGACCCAGTACTTC	CASKQTGTGEAGTQYF
TRBV5-1	TRBJ2-1	TRBD2	15	many	TGCGCCAGCAGCTTGGCTAGCGGGGCTCCTAATGAGCAGTTCTTC	CASSLASGAPNEQFF
TRBV28	TRBJ2-7	TRBD1	19	many	TGTGCCACCCACGCCCTCAGGGGAACGGGACAGGGTAGTTCCTACGAGCAGTACTTC	CATHALRGTGQGSSYEQYF
TRBV2	TRBJ2-7	TRBD1	14	many	TGTGCCAGCAGTGAAGGGCAGGGGGTTGGCGAGCAGTACTTC	CASSEGQGVGEQYF
TRBV20-1	TRBJ1-4	NA	16	many	TGCAGTGCTAGAGATGCCCGAAGAACAACTAATGAAAAACTGTTTTTT	CSARDARRTTNEKLFF
TRBV20-1	TRBJ2-3	NA	12	medium-sized	TGCAGTGCTAGAGGTACCACAGATACGCAGTATTTT	CSARGTTDTQYF
TRBV7-8	TRBJ2-5	NA	10	medium-sized	TGTGCCAGCAGCGGAGAGACCCAGTACTTC	CASSGETQYF
TRBV20-1	TRBJ2-1	NA	14	large	TGCAGTGCTAGAGATTTAACGACTTGGAATGAGCAGTTCTTC	CSARDLTTWNEQFF
TRBV7-6	TRBJ1-2	TRBD1	15	many	TGTGCCAGCAGCTCAGGGACAGGGGTTGAGTATGGCTACACCTTC	CASSSGTGVEYGYTF
TRBV20-1	TRBJ1-5	NA	14	medium-sized	TGCAGTGCTAGGGGGCTAAGGGGCAATCAGCCCCAGCATTTT	CSARGLRGNQPQHF
TRBV20-1	TRBJ2-1	NA	13	many	TGCAGTGCTTGGGCCAGCTCCTACAATGAGCAGTTCTTC	CSAWASSYNEQFF
TRBV20-1	TRBJ1-5	NA	16	medium-sized	TGCAGTGCCAAGCCCGCTATGGGGGCCTTGAATCAGCCCCAGCATTTT	CSAKPAMGALNQPQHF
TRBV5-1	TRBJ2-7	NA	13	many	TGCGCCAGCAGCTGGAGGGGCCCCTACGAGCAGTACTTC	CASSWRGPYEQYF
TRBV5-4	TRBJ1-6	NA	15	medium-sized	TGTGCCAGCAGCTTGACACGGGCCTATAATTCACCCCTCCACTTT	CASSLTRAYNSPLHF
TRBV28	TRBJ2-5	NA	14	medium-sized	TGTGCCAGCAGTTGGAGGCCCCAGCCGGAGACCCAGTACTTC	CASSWRPQPETQYF
TRBV7-2	TRBJ2-3	NA	11	NA	TGTGCCAGCAGCTATGCAGATACGCAGTATTTT	CASSYADTQYF
TRBV2	TRBJ1-2	NA	12	NA	TGTGCCAGCAGTGAAGAGAACTATGGCTACACCTTC	CASSEENYGYTF
TRBV7-2	TRBJ2-6	TRBD1	18	many	TGTGCCAGCATCCTGCTGGGGACAGGTAGCTCTGGGGCCAACGTCCTGACTTTC	CASILLGTGSSGANVLTF
TRBV7-6	TRBJ1-2	NA	14	NA	TGTGCCAGCAGCTTAGGGCCAGGGAACTATGGCTACACCTTC	CASSLGPGNYGYTF
TRBV20-1	TRBJ1-5	NA	15	many	TGCAGTGCTGTCGGGGGGGGCGCAGGGGATCAGCCCCAGCATTTT	CSAVGGGAGDQPQHF
TRBV7-2	TRBJ2-2	NA	13	medium-sized	TGTGCCAGCAGCTTATTAGACAGCGGGGAGCTGTTTTTT	CASSLLDSGELFF
TRBV11-1	TRBJ2-7	NA	14	NA	TGTGCCAGCAGCCTGGACAGTTCTACCTACGAGCAGTACTTC	CASSLDSSTYEQYF
TRBV27	TRBJ2-3	NA	14	many	TGTGCCAGCTGTGAGGGGCTGGGCACAGATACGCAGTATTTT	CASCEGLGTDTQYF
TRBV7-6	TRBJ2-2	NA	15	medium-sized	TGTGCCAGCAGCTTAGTTGGGGGGAACACCGGGGAGCTGTTTTTT	CASSLVGGNTGELFF
TRBV7-9	TRBJ1-1	NA	14	many	TGTGCCAGCAGCTCAACCGGACATAGTCGTGAAGCTTTCTTT	CASSSTGHSREAFF
TRBV7-2	TRBJ2-6	TRBD1	19	medium-sized	TGTGCCAGCACCTTTAGGGGGGCAGGGGGCGCTTCTGGGGCCAACGTCCTGACTTTC	CASTFRGAGGASGANVLTF
TRBV27	TRBJ2-3	NA	14	medium-sized	TGTGCCAGCAGAGGGTACACCGGCACAGATACGCAGTATTTT	CASRGYTGTDTQYF
TRBV14	TRBJ2-7	NA	14	medium-sized	TGTGCCAGCAGCCAAGGCCGGACGTCCTACGAGCAGTACTTC	CASSQGRTSYEQYF
TRBV13	TRBJ2-7	NA	15	medium-sized	TGTGCCAGCGGGAAAACGGGGATTTTTGGGTACGAGCAGTACTTC	CASGKTGIFGYEQYF
TRBV6-6	TRBJ2-3	NA	15	NA	TGTGCCAGCAGTTACTTTGGACCCTCCACAGATACGCAGTATTTT	CASSYFGPSTDTQYF
TRBV20-1	TRBJ1-6	NA	11	once	TGCAGTGCTAGGTCCCAGACGCACCTCCACTTT	CSARSQTHLHF
TRBV6-2/TRBV6-3	TRBJ1-1	NA	13	many	TGTGCCAGCATCGTCGCCGGGAACACTGAAGCTTTCTTT	CASIVAGNTEAFF
TRBV7-2	TRBJ2-7	NA	13	many	TGTGCCAGCAGTCGCAGGGTCCCCTACGAGCAGTACTTC	CASSRRVPYEQYF
TRBV5-1	TRBJ2-2	TRBD2	16	medium-sized	TGCGCCAGCACGACCGGAGGACTAGTCAGCACCGGGGAGCTGTTTTTT	CASTTGGLVSTGELFF
TRBV19	TRBJ2-2	TRBD1	14	many	TGTGCCAGTAGGATTACAGGGGGAGCCGGGGAGCTGTTTTTT	CASRITGGAGELFF
TRBV5-4	TRBJ1-1	NA	14	medium-sized	TGTGCCAGCAGCTTGGTCGGGGGATCCACTGAAGCTTTCTTT	CASSLVGGSTEAFF
TRBV7-2	TRBJ2-2	NA	13	many	TGTGCCAGCAGAATAGGGCCGAACGGGGAGCTGTTTTTT	CASRIGPNGELFF
TRBV7-6	TRBJ2-3	NA	14	NA	TGTGCCAGCAGCTTAGTACGGGACACAGATACGCAGTATTTT	CASSLVRDTDTQYF
TRBV7-9	TRBJ2-7	TRBD2	13	many	TGTGCCAGCGGCCGGCTAGCGGGGATCGAGCAGTACTTC	CASGRLAGIEQYF
TRBV7-2	TRBJ2-7	NA	14	many	TGTGCCAGCAGCTTAGGAGGGGGACCCGGTTACGAGCACTTC	CASSLGGGPGYEHF
TRBV13	TRBJ2-7	NA	17	medium-sized	TGTGCCAGCAGCTTAGGACAGGTCCTGTACGACTCCTACGAGCAGTACTTC	CASSLGQVLYDSYEQYF
TRBV12-3/TRBV12-4	TRBJ1-3	NA	14	medium-sized	TGTGCCAGCAGGAACCTAGGCTCTGGAAACACCATATATTTT	CASRNLGSGNTIYF
TRBV7-9	TRBJ1-1	NA	12	many	TGTGCCAGCAGCCGAGCAAACACTGAAGCTTTCTTT	CASSRANTEAFF
TRBV30	TRBJ1-1	TRBD1	14	medium-sized	TGTGCCTGGAAAAGTCGGACAGGGGCCACTGAAGCTTTCTTT	CAWKSRTGATEAFF
TRBV20-1	TRBJ1-5	TRBD1	14	many	TGCAGTGCTAGGACAGGGGGCCGGGGGCAGCCCCAGCATTTT	CSARTGGRGQPQHF
TRBV4-1	TRBJ1-5	TRBD1	14	medium-sized	TGCGCCAGCAGCCGACAGGGGAGAAATCAGCCCCAGCATTTT	CASSRQGRNQPQHF